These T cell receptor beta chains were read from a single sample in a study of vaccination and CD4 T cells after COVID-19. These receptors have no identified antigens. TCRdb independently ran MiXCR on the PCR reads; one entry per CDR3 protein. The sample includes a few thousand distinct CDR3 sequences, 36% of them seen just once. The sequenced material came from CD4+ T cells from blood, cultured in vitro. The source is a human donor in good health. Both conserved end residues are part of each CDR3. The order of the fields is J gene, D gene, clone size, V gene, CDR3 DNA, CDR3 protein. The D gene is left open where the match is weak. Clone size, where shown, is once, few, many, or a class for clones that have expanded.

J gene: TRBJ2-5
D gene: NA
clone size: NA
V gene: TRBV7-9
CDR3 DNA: TGTGCCAGCAGCTTATCTCAGAAAGAGACCCAGTACTTC
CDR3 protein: CASSLSQKETQYF

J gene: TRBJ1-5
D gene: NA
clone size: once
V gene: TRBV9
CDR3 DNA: TGTGCCAGCAGCCCAGGGTCTGTCGGACAGCCCCAGCATTTT
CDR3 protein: CASSPGSVGQPQHF

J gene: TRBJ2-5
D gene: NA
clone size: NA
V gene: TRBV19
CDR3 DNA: TGTGCCAGTAGTATTCAGGGACCAGAGACCCAGTACTTC
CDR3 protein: CASSIQGPETQYF

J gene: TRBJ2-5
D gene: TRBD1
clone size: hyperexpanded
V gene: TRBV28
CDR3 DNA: TGTGCCAGCAGTCGGGACAGCAGAAAAGAGACCCAGTACTTC
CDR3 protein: CASSRDSRKETQYF

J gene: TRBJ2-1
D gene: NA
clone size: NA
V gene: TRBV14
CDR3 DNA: TGTGCCAGCAGCCAAGTTGATGGGGTAGCGCAGTTCTTC
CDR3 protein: CASSQVDGVAQFF

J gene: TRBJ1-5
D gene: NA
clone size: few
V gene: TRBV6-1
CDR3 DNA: TGTGCCAGGGGGTCGGTATGCCGGGCCCAGAAAGAGAGCAATCAGCCCCAGCATTTT
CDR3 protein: CARGSVCRAQKESNQPQHF

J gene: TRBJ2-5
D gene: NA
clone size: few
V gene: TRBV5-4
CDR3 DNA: TGTGCCAGCAGCTTGGAGTTCGCGGCCCAGTACTTC
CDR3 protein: CASSLEFAAQYF

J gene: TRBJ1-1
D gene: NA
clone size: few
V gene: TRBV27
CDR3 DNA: TGTGCCAGCAGTGACCCCCCCCGGGACCCCGCCAGGCGAGCTTTCTTT
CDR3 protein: CASSDPPRDPARRAFF

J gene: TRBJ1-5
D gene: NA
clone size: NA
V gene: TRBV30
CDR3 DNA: TGTGCCTGGAGTGGGGGGGCCAATCAGCCCCAGCATTTT
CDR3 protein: CAWSGGANQPQHF

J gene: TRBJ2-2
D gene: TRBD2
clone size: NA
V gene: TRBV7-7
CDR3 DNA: TGTGCTAGCAGCCTAACTAGCGGGAGTGACACCGGGGAGCTGTTTTTT
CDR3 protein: CASSLTSGSDTGELFF

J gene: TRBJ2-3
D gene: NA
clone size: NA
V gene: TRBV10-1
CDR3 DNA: TGCGCCAGCTTTGACCAACATCTTTCGGGACGTGAGGACACAGATACGCAGTATTTT
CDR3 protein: CASFDQHLSGREDTDTQYF

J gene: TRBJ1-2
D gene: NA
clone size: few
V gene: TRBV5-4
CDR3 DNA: TGTGCCAGCAGCTTGGCAGGAAACTATGGCTACACCTTC
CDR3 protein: CASSLAGNYGYTF

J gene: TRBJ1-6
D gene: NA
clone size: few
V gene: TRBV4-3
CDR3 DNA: TGCGCCAGCAGCCAAGCCCGCAGGGGAAATTCACCCCTCCACTTT
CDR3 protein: CASSQARRGNSPLHF

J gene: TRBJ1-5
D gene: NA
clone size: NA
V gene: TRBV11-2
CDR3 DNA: TGTGCCAGCAGCATTATGGCGGGAGGTCAGCCCCAGCATTTT
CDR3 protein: CASSIMAGGQPQHF

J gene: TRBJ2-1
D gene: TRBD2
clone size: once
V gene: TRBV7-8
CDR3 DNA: TGTGCCAGCAGCCCGCGGGGGGGCTTCTACAATGAGCAGTTCTTC
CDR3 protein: CASSPRGGFYNEQFF

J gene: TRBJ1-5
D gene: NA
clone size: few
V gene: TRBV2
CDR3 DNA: TGTGCCAGCAGTACCGACCGAAATCAGCCCCAGCATTTT
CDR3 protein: CASSTDRNQPQHF

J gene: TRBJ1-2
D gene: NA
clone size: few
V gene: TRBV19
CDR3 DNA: TGTGCCAGTAGTGAGGCAGGGGCTTATTCGGGTGGCTACACCTTC
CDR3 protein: CASSEAGAYSGGYTF

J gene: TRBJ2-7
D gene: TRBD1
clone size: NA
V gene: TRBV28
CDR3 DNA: TGTGCCAGCAGTTTAATATTCGGGACAGGGCATGACGAGCAGTACTTC
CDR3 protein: CASSLIFGTGHDEQYF

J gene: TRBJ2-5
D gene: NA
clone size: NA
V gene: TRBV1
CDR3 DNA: TGCACCAGCAGCCAAGATACACCCCGCCCCGGGACTAGCGTAGAGACCCAGTACTTC
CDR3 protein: CTSSQDTPRPGTSVETQYF

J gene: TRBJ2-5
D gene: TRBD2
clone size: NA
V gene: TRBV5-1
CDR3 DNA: TGCGCCAGCAGCCAGGGACTAGCGGAAGAGACCCAGTACTTC
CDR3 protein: CASSQGLAEETQYF

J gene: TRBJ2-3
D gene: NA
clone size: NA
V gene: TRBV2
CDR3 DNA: TGTGCCAGCGGCCCTAGGCGAGATACGCAGTATTTT
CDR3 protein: CASGPRRDTQYF

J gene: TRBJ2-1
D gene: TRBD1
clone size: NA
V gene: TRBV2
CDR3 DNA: TGTGCCAGCAGTGATGGTCTGAGGGGGCTGGACAATGAGCAGTTCTTC
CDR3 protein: CASSDGLRGLDNEQFF

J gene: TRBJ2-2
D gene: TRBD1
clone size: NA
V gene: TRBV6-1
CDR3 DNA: TGTGCCAGCAGCCGACAGGGGGGCACCGGGGAGCTGTTTTTT
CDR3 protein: CASSRQGGTGELFF

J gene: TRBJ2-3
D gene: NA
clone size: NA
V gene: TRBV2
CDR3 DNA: TGTGCCAGCAGTGCTGGAACTCTCGCAGATACGCAGTATTTT
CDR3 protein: CASSAGTLADTQYF

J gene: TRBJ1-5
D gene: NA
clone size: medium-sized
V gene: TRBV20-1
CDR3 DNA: TGCAGTGCTAGGGAATTTGGGAATCAGCCCCAGCATTTT
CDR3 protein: CSAREFGNQPQHF

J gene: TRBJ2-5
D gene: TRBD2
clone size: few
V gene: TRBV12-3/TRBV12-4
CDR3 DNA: TGTGCCAGCAGTTCCCCAGGACTAGTAAGGGAGACCCAGTACTTC
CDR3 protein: CASSSPGLVRETQYF

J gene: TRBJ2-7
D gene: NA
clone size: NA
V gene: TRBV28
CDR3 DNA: TGTGCCAGCAGTTTAATGTCGGGAAATGATAGGGAGCAGTACTTC
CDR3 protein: CASSLMSGNDREQYF

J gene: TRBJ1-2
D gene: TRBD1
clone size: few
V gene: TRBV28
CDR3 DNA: TGTGCCAGCAGTTCCGGGACAGATTATGGCTACACCTTC
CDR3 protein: CASSSGTDYGYTF

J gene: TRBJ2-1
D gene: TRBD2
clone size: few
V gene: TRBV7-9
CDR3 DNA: TGTGCCAGCAGCTTGGAGACTAGCGGTAGGGATGAGCAGTTCTTC
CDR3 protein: CASSLETSGRDEQFF

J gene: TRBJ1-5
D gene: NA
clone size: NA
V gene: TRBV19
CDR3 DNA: TGTGCCAGTAGTATAGGGACGGTATATAGCAATCAGCCCCAGCATTTT
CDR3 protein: CASSIGTVYSNQPQHF

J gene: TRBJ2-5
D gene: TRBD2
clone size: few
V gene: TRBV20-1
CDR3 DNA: TGCAGTGCTAGAGATCGGGGGGGTCGAGAGACCCAGTACTTC
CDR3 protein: CSARDRGGRETQYF

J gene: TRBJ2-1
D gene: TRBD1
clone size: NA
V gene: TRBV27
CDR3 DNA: TGTGCCAGCAGTTTACTACAGGGGGGCCGTAATGAGCAGTTCTTC
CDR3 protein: CASSLLQGGRNEQFF

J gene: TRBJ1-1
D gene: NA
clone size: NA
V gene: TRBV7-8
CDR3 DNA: TGTGCCAGCAGCTTCTCAGAGGGGAACACTGAAGCTTTCTTT
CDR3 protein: CASSFSEGNTEAFF

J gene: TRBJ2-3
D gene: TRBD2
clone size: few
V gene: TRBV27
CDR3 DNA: TGTGCCAGCAGAAGACTAGCGGGGGCCCACACAGATACGCAGTATTTT
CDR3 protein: CASRRLAGAHTDTQYF

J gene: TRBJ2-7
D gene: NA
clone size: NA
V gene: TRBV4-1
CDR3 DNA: TGCGCCAGCAGCCAATACGGCAAACTCTACGAGCAGTACTTC
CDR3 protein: CASSQYGKLYEQYF

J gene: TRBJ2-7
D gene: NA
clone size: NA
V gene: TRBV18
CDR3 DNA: TGTGCCAGCTCACCAAGGATAGGACCTCCCTACGAGCAGTACTTC
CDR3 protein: CASSPRIGPPYEQYF

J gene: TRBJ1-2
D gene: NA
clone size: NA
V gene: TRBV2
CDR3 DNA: TGTGCCAGCAGCCGACGGGGTAACTATGGCTACACCTTC
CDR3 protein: CASSRRGNYGYTF

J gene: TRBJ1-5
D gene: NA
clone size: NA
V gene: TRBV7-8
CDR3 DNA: TGTGCCAACAGCTTAGCTTTGGAACCATGGGGCAATCAGCCCCAGCATTTT
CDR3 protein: CANSLALEPWGNQPQHF

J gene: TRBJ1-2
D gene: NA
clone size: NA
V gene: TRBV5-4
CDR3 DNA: TGTGCCAGCAGCTTGGTAGGGACAACGAATGTTGGCTACACCTTC
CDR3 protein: CASSLVGTTNVGYTF

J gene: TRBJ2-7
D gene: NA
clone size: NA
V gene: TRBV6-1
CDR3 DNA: TGTGCCAGCAAGGGTGAGGTGCAGATCGAGCAGTACTTC
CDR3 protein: CASKGEVQIEQYF

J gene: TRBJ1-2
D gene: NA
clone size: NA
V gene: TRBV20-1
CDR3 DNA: TGCAGTGCTAGTAATAGCATCTATGGCTACACCTTC
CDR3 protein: CSASNSIYGYTF

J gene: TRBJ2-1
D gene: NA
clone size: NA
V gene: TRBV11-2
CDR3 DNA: TGTGCCAGCAGCTTAGTCAGCAGCTTAAACAATGAGCAGTTCTTC
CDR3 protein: CASSLVSSLNNEQFF

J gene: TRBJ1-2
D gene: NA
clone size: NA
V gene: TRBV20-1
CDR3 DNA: TGCAGTGCTAGGAACTTTGGGACTGGAGATGGCTACACCTTC
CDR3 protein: CSARNFGTGDGYTF

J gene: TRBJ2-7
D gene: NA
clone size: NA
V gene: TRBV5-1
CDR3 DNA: TGCGCCAGCAGCTTGGTTGGGGGAGACGAGCAGTACTTC
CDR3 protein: CASSLVGGDEQYF

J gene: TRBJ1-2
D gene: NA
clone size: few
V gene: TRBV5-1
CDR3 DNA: TGCGCCACCAGTTCAATGGGGGCAGACGGCTACACCTTC
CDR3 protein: CATSSMGADGYTF

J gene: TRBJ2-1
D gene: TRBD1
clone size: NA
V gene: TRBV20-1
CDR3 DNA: TGCAGTGCTAGATGGGACAGGGTTTTGGGACAAGGAAATGAGCAGTTCTTC
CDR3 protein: CSARWDRVLGQGNEQFF

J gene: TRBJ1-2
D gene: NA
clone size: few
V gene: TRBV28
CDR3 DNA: TGTGCCAGCAGGCGTCCGTCAGGGGCATGGGGCTACACCTTC
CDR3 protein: CASRRPSGAWGYTF